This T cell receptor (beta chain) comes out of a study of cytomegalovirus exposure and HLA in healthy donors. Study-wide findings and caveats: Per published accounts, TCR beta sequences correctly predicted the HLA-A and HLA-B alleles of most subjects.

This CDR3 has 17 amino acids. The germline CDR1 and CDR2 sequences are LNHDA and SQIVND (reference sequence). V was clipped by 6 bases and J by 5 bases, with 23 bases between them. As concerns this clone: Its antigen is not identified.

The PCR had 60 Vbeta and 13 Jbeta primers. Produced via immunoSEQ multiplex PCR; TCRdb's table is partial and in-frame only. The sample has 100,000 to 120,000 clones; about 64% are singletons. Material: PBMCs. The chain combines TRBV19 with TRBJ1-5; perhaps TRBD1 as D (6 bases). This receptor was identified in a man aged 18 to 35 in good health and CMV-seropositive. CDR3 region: CASSPRGFTGLDQPQHF. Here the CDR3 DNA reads TGTGCCAGTAGCCCCCGAGGATTTACAGGGCTCGATCAGCCCCAGCATTTT.